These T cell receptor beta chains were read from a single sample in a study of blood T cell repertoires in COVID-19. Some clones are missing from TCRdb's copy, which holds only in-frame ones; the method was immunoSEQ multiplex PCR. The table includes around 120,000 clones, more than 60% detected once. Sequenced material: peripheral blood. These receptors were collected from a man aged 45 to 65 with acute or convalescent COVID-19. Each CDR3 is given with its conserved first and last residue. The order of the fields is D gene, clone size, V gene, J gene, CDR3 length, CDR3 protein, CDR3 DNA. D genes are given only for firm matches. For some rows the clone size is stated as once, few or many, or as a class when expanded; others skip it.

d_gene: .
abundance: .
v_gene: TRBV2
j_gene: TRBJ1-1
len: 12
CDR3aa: CASSIEYSEAFF
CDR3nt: TGTGCCAGCAGTATTGAGTATTCTGAAGCTTTCTTT

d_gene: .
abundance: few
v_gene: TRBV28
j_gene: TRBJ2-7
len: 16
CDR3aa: CASSPWGSGDSYEQYF
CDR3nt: TGTGCCAGCAGTCCCTGGGGTAGCGGAGATTCCTACGAGCAGTACTTC

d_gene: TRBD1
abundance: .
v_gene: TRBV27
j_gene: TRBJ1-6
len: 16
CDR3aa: CASSTYGQGGNSPLHF
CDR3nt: TGTGCCAGCAGTACCTATGGACAGGGTGGCAATTCACCCCTCCACTTT

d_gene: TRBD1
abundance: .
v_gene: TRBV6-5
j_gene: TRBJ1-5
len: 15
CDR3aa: CASSLQGVSNQPQHF
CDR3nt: TGTGCCAGCAGTCTTCAGGGGGTCAGCAATCAGCCCCAGCATTTT

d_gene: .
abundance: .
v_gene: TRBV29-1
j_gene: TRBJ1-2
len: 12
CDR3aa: CSVLDRSYGYTF
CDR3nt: TGCAGCGTTTTAGACAGGAGTTATGGCTACACCTTC

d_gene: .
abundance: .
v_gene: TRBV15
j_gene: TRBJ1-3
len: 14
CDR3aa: CATSPRGSGNTIYF
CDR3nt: TGTGCCACCAGCCCCCGCGGGTCTGGAAACACCATATATTTT

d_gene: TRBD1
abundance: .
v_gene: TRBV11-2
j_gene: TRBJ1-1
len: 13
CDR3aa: CASSMDRDTEAFF
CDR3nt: TGTGCCAGCAGCATGGACAGGGACACTGAAGCTTTCTTT

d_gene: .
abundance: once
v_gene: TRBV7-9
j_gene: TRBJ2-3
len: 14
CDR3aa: CASSLGGHTDTQYF
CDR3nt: TGTGCCAGCAGCTTAGGAGGGCACACAGATACGCAGTATTTT

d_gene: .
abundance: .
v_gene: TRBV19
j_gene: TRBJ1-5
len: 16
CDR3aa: CASTPIWRQNNQPQHF
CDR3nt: TGTGCCAGTACCCCGATTTGGAGACAGAACAATCAGCCCCAGCATTTT

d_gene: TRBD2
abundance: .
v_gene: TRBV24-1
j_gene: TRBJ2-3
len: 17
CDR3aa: CATSSPSGMGDTDTQYF
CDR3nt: TGTGCCACCAGTTCCCCTAGCGGGATGGGAGACACAGATACGCAGTATTTT

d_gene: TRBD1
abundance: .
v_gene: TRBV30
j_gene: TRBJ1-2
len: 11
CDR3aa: CAWTGGHGYTF
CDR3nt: TGTGCCTGGACAGGGGGCCACGGCTACACCTTC

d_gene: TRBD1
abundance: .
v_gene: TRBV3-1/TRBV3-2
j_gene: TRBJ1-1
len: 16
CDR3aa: CASSQVFARTGPEAFF
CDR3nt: TGTGCCAGCAGCCAAGTATTCGCCAGGACAGGCCCTGAAGCTTTCTTT

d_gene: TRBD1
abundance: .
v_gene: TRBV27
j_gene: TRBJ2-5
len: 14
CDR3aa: CASSWATGEETQYF
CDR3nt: TGTGCCAGCAGTTGGGCTACAGGGGAAGAGACCCAGTACTTC

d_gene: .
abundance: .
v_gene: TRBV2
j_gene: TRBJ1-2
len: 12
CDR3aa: CASSLREYVYTF
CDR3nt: TGTGCCAGCAGTTTGAGAGAGTATGTCTACACCTTC

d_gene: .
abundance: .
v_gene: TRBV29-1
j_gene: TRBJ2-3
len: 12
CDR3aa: CSVEQGFDTQYF
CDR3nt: TGCAGCGTTGAACAGGGTTTTGATACGCAGTATTTT

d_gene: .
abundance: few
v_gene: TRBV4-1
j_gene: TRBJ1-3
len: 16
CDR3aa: CASSSIGRTGGNTIYF
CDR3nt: TGCGCCAGCAGCTCAATAGGCCGGACGGGGGGAAACACCATATATTTT

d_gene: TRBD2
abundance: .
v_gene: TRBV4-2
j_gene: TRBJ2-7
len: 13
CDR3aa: CASSLRGGYEQYF
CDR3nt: TGTGCCAGCAGCCTAAGGGGAGGGTACGAGCAGTACTTC

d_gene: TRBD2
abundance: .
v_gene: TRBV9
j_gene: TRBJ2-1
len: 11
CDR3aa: CASSGGLEQFF
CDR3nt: TGTGCCAGTAGCGGGGGCTTAGAGCAGTTCTTC

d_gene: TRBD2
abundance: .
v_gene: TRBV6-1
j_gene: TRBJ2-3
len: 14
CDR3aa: CASSELVAGGPKYF
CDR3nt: TGTGCCAGCAGTGAATTGGTAGCGGGAGGGCCGAAGTATTTT

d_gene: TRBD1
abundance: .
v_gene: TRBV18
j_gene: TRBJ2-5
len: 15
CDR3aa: CASSRTPGGGETQYF
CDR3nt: TGTGCCAGCTCACGAACTCCAGGGGGCGGGGAGACCCAGTACTTC

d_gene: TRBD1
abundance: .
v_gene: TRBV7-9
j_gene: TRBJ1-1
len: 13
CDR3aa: CASIMTGDTEAFF
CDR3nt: TGTGCCAGCATCATGACAGGGGACACTGAAGCTTTCTTT

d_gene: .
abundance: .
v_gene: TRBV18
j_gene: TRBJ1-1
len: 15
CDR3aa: CASSLTSGGNTEAFF
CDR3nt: TGTGCCAGCTCACTCACAAGCGGAGGAAACACTGAAGCTTTCTTT

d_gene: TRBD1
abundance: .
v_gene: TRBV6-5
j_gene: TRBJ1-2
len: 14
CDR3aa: CASSLRGTGSSYTF
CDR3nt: TGTGCCAGCAGTCTCCGCGGGACAGGCTCAAGCTACACCTTC

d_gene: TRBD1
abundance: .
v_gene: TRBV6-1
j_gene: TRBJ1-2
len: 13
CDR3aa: CASSERTGLGYTF
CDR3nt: TGTGCCAGCAGTGAAAGGACAGGTCTGGGCTACACCTTC

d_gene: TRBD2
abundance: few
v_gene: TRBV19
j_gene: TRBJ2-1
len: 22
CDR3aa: CASSTPSGWPLRLAGGGNEQFF
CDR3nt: TGTGCCAGTAGTACTCCTTCGGGCTGGCCACTACGACTAGCGGGAGGGGGCAATGAGCAGTTCTTC

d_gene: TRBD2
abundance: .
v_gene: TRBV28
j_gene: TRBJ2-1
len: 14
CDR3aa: CASILAGTYNEQFF
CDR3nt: TGTGCCAGCATCTTAGCGGGAACCTACAATGAGCAGTTCTTC

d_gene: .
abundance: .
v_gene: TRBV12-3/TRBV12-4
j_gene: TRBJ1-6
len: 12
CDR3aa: CASGQNNSPLHF
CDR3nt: TGTGCCAGTGGGCAGAATAATTCACCCCTCCACTTT

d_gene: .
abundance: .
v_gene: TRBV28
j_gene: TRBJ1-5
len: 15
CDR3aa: CASTPRGALNQPQHF
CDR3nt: TGTGCCAGCACCCCCCGGGGGGCCCTCAATCAGCCCCAGCATTTT

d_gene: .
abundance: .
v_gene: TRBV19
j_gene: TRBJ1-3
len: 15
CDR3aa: CASSMEGGSGNTIYF
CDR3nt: TGTGCCAGTAGTATGGAGGGTGGTTCTGGAAACACCATATATTTT

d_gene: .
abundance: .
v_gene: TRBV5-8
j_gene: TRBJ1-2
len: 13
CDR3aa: CASSSGFDYGYTF
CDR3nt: TGTGCCAGCAGCTCAGGGTTTGACTATGGCTACACCTTC

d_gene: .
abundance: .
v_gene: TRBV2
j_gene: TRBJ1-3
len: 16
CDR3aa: CASRPLGLASGNTIYF
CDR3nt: TGTGCCAGCAGGCCGCTAGGCCTAGCGTCCGGAAACACCATATATTTT

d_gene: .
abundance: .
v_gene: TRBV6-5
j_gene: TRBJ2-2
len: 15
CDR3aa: CASTRGLSPPGELFF
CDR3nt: TGTGCCAGCACCCGGGGGTTATCCCCCCCCGGGGAGCTGTTTTTT

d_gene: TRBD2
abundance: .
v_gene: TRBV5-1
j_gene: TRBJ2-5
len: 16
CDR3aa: CASSLSSGGGGETQYF
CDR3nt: TGCGCCAGCAGCTTGAGCTCTGGGGGGGGTGGCGAGACCCAGTACTTC

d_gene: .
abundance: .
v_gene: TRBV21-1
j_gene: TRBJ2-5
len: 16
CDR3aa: CASSKAGRGPLETQYF
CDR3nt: TGTGCCAGCAGCAAAGCCGGCAGGGGGCCCTTGGAGACCCAGTACTTC